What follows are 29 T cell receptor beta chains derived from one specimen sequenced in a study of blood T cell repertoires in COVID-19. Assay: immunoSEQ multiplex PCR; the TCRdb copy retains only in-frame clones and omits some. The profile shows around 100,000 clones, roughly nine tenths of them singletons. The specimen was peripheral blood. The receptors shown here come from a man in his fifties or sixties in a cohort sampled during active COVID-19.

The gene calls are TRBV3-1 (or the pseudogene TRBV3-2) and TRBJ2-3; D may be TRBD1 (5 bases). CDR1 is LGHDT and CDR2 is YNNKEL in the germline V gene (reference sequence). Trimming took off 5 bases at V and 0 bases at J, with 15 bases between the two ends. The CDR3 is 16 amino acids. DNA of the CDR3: TGTGCCAGCAGCGACCGCCGTGGGGCTAGCACAGATACGCAGTATTTT. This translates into CASSDRRGASTDTQYF.

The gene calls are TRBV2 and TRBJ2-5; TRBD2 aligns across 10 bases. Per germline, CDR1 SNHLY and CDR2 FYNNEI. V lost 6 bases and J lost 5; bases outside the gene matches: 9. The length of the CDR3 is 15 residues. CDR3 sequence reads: CASRGLAGARETQYF. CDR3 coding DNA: TGTGCCAGCAGGGGCCTAGCGGGGGCTCGGGAGACCCAGTACTTC. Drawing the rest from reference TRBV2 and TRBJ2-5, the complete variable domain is EPEVTQTPSHQVTQMGQEVILRCVPISNHLYFYWYRQILGQKVEFLVSFYNNEISEKSEIFDDQFSVERPDGSNFTLKIRSTKLEDSAMYFCASRGLAGARETQYFGPGTRLLVL.

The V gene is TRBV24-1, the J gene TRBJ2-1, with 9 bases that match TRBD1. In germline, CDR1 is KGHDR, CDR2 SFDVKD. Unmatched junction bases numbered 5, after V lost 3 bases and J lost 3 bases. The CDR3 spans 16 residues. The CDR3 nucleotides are TGTGCCACCAGTGATCTCACAGGGGGCCGCTACAATGAGCAGTTCTTC. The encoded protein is CATSDLTGGRYNEQFF.

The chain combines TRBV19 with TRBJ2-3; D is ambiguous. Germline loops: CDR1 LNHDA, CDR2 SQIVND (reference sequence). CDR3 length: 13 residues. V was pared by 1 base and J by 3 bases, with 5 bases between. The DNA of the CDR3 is TGTGCCAGTAGTATAGTCAGGACAGATACGCAGTATTTT. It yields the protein CASSIVRTDTQYF.

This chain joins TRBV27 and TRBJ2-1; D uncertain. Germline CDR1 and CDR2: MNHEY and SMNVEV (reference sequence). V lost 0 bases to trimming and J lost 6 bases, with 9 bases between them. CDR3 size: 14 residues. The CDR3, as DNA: TGTGCCAGCAGTTTATCTTCCTTTTTCAATGAGCAGTTCTTC. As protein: CASSLSSFFNEQFF.

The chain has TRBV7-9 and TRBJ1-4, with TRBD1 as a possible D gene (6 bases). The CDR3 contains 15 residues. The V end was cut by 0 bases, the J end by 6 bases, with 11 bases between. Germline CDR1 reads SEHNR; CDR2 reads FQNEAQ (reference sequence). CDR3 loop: CASSLATGWDEKLFF. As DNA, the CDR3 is TGTGCCAGCAGCTTAGCAACAGGGTGGGATGAAAAACTGTTTTTT.

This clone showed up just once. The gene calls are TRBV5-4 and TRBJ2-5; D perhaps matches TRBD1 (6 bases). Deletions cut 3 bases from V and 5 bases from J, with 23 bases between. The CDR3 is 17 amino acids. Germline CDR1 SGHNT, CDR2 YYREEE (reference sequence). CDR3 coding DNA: TGTGCCAGCAGCTCTGGGGGCGGATTCATGTCAGGGGAGACCCAGTACTTC. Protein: CASSSGGGFMSGETQYF.

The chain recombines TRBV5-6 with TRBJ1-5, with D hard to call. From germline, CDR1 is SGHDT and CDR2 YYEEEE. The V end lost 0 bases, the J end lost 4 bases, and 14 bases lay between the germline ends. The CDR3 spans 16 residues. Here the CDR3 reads CASSLGDSRKNQPQHF. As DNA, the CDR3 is TGTGCCAGCAGCTTGGGCGACTCGAGGAAGAATCAGCCCCAGCATTTT.

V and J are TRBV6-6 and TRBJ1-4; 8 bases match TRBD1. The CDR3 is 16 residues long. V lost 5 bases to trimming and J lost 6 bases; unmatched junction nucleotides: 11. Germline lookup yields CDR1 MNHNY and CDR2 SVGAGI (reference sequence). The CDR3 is CASSRSGTGGYEKLFF. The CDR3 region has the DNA TGTGCCAGCAGTCGATCCGGGACAGGTGGATATGAAAAACTGTTTTTT.

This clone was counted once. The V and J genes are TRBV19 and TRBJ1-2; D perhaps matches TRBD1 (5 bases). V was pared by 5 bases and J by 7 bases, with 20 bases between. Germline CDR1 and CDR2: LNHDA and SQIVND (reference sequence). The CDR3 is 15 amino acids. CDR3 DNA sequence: TGTGCCAGTAGTGTCTCGACAGCCCGCAGTGGTGGCTACACCTTC. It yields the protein CASSVSTARSGGYTF. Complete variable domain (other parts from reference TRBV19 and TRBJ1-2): DGGITQSPKYLFRKEGQNVTLSCEQNLNHDAMYWYRQDPGQGLRLIYYSQIVNDFQKGDIAEGYSVSREKKESFPLTVTSAQKNPTAFYLCASSVSTARSGGYTFGSGTRLTVV.

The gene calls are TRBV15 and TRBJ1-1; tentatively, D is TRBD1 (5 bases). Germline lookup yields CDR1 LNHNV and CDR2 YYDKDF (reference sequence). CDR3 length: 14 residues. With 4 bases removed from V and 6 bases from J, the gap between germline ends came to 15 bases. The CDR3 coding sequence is TGTGCCACCAGCACGGATACAGCAGGGCCTGAAGCTTTCTTT. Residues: CATSTDTAGPEAFF.

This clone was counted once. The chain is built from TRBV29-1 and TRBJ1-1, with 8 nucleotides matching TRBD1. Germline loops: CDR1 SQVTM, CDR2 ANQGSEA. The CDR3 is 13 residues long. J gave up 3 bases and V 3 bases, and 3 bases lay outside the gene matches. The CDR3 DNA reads TGCAGCGTTGACGGACAGGGCTACACTGAAGCTTTCTTT. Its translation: CSVDGQGYTEAFF.

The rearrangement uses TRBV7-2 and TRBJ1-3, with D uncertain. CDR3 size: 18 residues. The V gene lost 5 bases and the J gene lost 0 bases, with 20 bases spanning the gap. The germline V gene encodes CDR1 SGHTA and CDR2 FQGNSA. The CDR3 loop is CASSQILGPLVSGNTIYF. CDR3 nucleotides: TGTGCCAGCAGCCAGATCCTTGGTCCCCTAGTCTCTGGAAACACCATATATTTT.

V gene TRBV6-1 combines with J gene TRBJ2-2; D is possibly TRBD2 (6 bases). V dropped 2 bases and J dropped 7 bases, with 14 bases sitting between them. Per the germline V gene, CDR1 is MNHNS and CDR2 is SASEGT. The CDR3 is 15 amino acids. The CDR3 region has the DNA TGTGCCAGCAGTGAACCTCCTGGGGGGTTCGGGGAGCTGTTTTTT. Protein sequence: CASSEPPGGFGELFF.

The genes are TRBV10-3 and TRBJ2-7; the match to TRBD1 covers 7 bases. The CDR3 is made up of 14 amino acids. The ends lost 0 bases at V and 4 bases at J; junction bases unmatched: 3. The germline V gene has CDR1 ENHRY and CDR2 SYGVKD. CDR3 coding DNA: TGTGCCATCAGTGAGTCGGGCAGGGGGTACGAGCAGTACGTC. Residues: CAISESGRGYEQYV.

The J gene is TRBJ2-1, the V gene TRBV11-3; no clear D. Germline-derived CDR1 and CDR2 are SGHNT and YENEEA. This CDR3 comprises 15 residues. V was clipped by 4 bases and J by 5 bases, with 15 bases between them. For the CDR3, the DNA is TGTGCCAGCAGCTCCGACTCATCTTCCGACAATGAGCAGTTCTTC. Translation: CASSSDSSSDNEQFF. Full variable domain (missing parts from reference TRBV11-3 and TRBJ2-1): EAGVVQSPRYKIIEKKQPVAFWCNPISGHNTLYWYLQNLGQGPELLIRYENEEAVDDSQLPKDRFSAERLKGVDSTLKIQPAELGDSAVYLCASSSDSSSDNEQFFGPGTRLTVL.

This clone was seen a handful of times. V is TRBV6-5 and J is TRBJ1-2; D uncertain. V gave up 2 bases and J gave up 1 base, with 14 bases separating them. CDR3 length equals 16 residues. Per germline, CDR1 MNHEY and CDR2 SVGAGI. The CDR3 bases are TGTGCCAGCAGTTACGGGGAGGGCCTCAGTAACTATGGCTACACCTTC. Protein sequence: CASSYGEGLSNYGYTF.

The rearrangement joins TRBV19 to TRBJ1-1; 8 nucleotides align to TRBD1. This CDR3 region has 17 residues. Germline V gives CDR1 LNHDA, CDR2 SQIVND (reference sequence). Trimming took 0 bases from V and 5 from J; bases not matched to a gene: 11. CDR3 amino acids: CASSIERTGGFGTEAFF. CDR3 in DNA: TGTGCCAGTAGTATAGAGAGAACAGGGGGGTTCGGTACTGAAGCTTTCTTT.

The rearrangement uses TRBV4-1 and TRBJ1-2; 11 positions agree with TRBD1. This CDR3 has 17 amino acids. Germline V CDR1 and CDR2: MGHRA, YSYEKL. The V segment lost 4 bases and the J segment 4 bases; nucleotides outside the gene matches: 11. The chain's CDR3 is CASSRSGTGGFTYGYTF. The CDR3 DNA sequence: TGCGCCAGCAGCCGTTCCGGGACAGGGGGTTTTACCTATGGCTACACCTTC.

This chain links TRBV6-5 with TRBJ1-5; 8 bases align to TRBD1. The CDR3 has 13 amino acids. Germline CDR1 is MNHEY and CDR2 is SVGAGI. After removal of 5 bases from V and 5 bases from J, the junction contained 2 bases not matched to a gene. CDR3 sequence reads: CASSTGGYQPQHF. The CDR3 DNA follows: TGTGCCAGCAGTACAGGGGGGTATCAGCCCCAGCATTTT.

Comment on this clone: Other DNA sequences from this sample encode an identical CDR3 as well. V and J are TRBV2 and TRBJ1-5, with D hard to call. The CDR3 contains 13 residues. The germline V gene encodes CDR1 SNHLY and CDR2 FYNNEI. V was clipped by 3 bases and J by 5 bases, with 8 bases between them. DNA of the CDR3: TGTGCCAGCAGTGATTCGGGGTATCAGCCCCAGCATTTT. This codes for CASSDSGYQPQHF. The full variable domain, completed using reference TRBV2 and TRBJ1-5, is EPEVTQTPSHQVTQMGQEVILRCVPISNHLYFYWYRQILGQKVEFLVSFYNNEISEKSEIFDDQFSVERPDGSNFTLKIRSTKLEDSAMYFCASSDSGYQPQHFGDGTRLSIL.

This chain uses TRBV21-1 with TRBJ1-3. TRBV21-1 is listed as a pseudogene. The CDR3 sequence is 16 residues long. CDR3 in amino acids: CASSIRRWRIRNTIYF. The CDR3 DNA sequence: TGTGCCAGCAGCATACGGCGCTGGCGGATCAGAAACACCATATATTTT.

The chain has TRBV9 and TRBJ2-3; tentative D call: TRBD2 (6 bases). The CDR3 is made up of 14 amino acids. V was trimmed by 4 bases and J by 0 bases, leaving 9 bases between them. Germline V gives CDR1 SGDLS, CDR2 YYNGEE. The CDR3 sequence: CASSPSGSTDTQYF. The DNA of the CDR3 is TGTGCCAGCAGCCCAAGCGGGAGCACAGATACGCAGTATTTT.

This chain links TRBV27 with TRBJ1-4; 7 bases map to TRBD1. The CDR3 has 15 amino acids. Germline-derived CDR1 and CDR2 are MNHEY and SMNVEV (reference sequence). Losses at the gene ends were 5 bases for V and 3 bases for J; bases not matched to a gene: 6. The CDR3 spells CASSRDSLPNEKLFF. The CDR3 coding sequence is TGTGCCAGCAGTCGGGACAGCCTCCCTAATGAAAAACTGTTTTTT.

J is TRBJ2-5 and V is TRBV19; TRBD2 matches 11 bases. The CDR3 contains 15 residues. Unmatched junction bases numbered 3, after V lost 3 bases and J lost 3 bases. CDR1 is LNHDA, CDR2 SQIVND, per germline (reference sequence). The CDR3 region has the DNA TGTGCCAGTAGTATGGCTAGCGGGGGGAAAGAGACCCAGTACTTC. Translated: CASSMASGGKETQYF.

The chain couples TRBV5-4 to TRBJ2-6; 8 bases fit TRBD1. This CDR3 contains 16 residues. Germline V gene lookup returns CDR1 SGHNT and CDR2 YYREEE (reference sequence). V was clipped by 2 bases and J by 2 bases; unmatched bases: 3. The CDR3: CASSFYRGTGANVLTF. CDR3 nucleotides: TGTGCCAGCAGCTTCTACAGGGGGACTGGGGCCAACGTCCTGACTTTC.

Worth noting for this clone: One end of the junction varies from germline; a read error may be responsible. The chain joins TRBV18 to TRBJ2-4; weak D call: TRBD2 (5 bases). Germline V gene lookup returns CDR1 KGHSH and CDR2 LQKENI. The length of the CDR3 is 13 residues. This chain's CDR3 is CASSLQRDSKGDF. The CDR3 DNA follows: TGTGCCAGCTCCCTTCAGAGGGATAGTAAAGGTGACTTC.

The DNA for the CDR3 is TGCGCCAGCAGCGTACTAGCGGGAGAGACCCAGTACTTC. It translates to CASSVLAGETQYF. The chain carries TRBV5-1 and TRBJ2-5; 9 bases map to TRBD2. V lost 4 bases to trimming and J lost 4 bases; unmatched junction nucleotides: 2. CDR3 size: 13 residues. Germline CDR1 reads SGHRS; CDR2 reads YFSETQ.

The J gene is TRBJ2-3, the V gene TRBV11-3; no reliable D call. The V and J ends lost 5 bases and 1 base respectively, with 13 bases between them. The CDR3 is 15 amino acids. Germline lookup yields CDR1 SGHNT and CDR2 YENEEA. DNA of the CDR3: TGTGCCAGCAGCCCTGACTCGATACGCACAGATACGCAGTATTTT. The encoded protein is CASSPDSIRTDTQYF.